A single sample is the source of the 30 T cell receptor beta chains below, sequenced in a study of technical replicates of blood from four donors. TCRdb's table, derived via immunoSEQ multiplex PCR, lists solely in-frame clones and lacks some. The table shows about 64,000 clones, with roughly 90% occurring only once. The sequenced material came from PBMCs. The source is a human donor in good health. Some clones in this sample may be carry-over from other donors' samples.

V is TRBV4-1 and J is TRBJ2-2; possibly TRBD2 for D (5 bases). The CDR3 consists of 17 residues. Deletions cut 1 base from V and 4 bases from J, with 16 bases between. The germline V gene has CDR1 MGHRA and CDR2 YSYEKL. The CDR3 DNA is TGCGCCAGCAGCCAAGTAGGAGGTCCGGGCCTCACCGGGGAGCTGTTTTTT. It is translated as CASSQVGGPGLTGELFF.

This chain connects TRBV5-6 to TRBJ2-5; 8 nucleotides line up with TRBD1. Germline V gives CDR1 SGHDT, CDR2 YYEEEE. This CDR3 is 14 amino acids long. V gave up 4 bases and J gave up 2 bases; unmatched junction bases: 4. The CDR3 DNA sequence: TGTGCCAGCAGCAACGACAGGGGTCAAGAGACCCAGTACTTC. This gives the protein CASSNDRGQETQYF.

The chain has TRBV6-1 and TRBJ2-1; 7 bases map to TRBD2. CDR1 and CDR2 from the germline V gene are MNHNS and SASEGT. J lost 5 bases, V lost 10 bases, and 11 bases had no gene match. This CDR3 spans 14 amino acids. CDR3 bases: TGTGCCACCTCTCGGGCGGGAGCCAACAATGAGCAGTTCTTC. Protein product: CATSRAGANNEQFF.

V and J are TRBV2 and TRBJ2-1, with unresolved D. V lost 6 bases and J 0 bases, leaving 12 bases between the germline ends. Per germline, CDR1 SNHLY and CDR2 FYNNEI. The CDR3 loop spans 15 amino acids. The CDR3 DNA is TGTGCCAGCAGAGCACGGGTAAACTCCTACAATGAGCAGTTCTTC. Protein: CASRARVNSYNEQFF.

The V and J genes are TRBV2 and TRBJ1-6, with 7 nucleotides matching TRBD1. CDR3 length: 15 amino acids. The germline gives CDR1 SNHLY, CDR2 FYNNEI. Losses at the gene ends were 7 bases for V and 10 bases for J; bases not matched to a gene: 13. Here the CDR3 reads CASTRTTGAGSPLHF. The CDR3 coding sequence is TGTGCCAGCACCCGAACTACAGGGGCGGGGTCACCCCTCCACTTT.

The chain combines TRBV5-6 with TRBJ1-2, with TRBD1 as a possible D gene (5 bases). Trimming took off 3 bases at V and 6 bases at J, with 12 bases between the two ends. The V gene's germline CDR1 is SGHDT and CDR2 YYEEEE. The CDR3 extends over 13 amino acids. The CDR3 is CASSSDKPNGYTF. The CDR3 DNA follows: TGTGCCAGCAGCTCGGACAAGCCTAATGGCTACACCTTC.

The chain is built from TRBV4-3 and TRBJ2-7; D possibly corresponds to TRBD1 (7 bases). Looked up from germline, CDR1 is LGHNA and CDR2 is YSLEER. The CDR3 length is 15 residues. Trimming left V 2 bases short and J 3 bases short, with 14 bases between. This CDR3 is CASSQTRGVIYEQYF. DNA of the CDR3: TGCGCCAGCAGCCAAACCAGGGGGGTTATCTACGAGCAGTACTTC.

The gene calls are TRBV13 and TRBJ2-7; 16 positions match TRBD2. V lost 1 base and J lost 0; bases outside the gene matches: 12. Germline CDR1 PRHDT, CDR2 FYEKMQ (reference sequence). The CDR3 has 21 amino acids. The CDR3 protein is CASSLDVPGTSGRAISYEQYF. CDR3 DNA sequence: TGTGCCAGCAGCTTAGATGTCCCCGGGACTAGCGGGAGGGCGATCTCCTACGAGCAGTACTTC.

The DNA for the CDR3 is TGTGCCAGCACGGTTATAGCGGGGGGGCTGGAGACCCAGTACTTC. Its protein is CASTVIAGGLETQYF. The gene calls are TRBV27 and TRBJ2-5; 11 nucleotides agree with TRBD2. Germline V gene sequence: CDR1 MNHEY, CDR2 SMNVEV (reference sequence). The CDR3 runs 15 residues. The ends lost 7 bases at V and 5 bases at J; junction bases unmatched: 9.

The chain couples TRBV4-3 to TRBJ2-2; 7 bases line up with TRBD1. Looked up from germline, CDR1 is LGHNA and CDR2 is YSLEER. Losses at the gene ends were 7 bases for V and 2 bases for J; bases not matched to a gene: 7. This CDR3 is built from 15 residues. The CDR3 here is CASKPDRDNTGELFF. CDR3 coding DNA: TGCGCCAGCAAACCCGACAGGGACAACACCGGGGAGCTGTTTTTT.

This chain joins TRBV2 and TRBJ1-4; D is possibly TRBD1 (6 bases). Trimming shortened V by 7 bases and J by 5 bases, and 11 bases separated the two germline ends. Germline CDR1 reads SNHLY; CDR2 reads FYNNEI. The CDR3 runs to 13 residues. CDR3 coding DNA: TGTGCCAGCAATCAGGGGTTAAATGAAAAACTGTTTTTT. It encodes CASNQGLNEKLFF.

The chain links TRBV18 to TRBJ1-1, with 8 bases identical to TRBD1. This CDR3 contains 14 residues. Germline V gene sequence: CDR1 KGHSH, CDR2 LQKENI. V gave up 8 bases and J gave up 5 bases; unmatched junction bases: 10. CDR3 sequence: CASLAIQGETEAFF. In DNA form, the CDR3 reads TGTGCCAGCCTAGCGATACAGGGGGAAACTGAAGCTTTCTTT.

CDR3 DNA: TGTGCCAGCAGTGGGCGACTAGCGGGGTCCTACAATGAGCAGTTCTTC. As protein: CASSGRLAGSYNEQFF. This chain joins TRBV2 and TRBJ2-1; the match to TRBD2 covers 11 bases. Trimming cost V 4 bases and J 1 base; bases outside gene matches: 3. The CDR3 runs 16 residues. The V gene's germline CDR1 is SNHLY and CDR2 FYNNEI.

The chain links TRBV11-2 to TRBJ2-5; TRBD2 agrees at 10 bases. CDR1 is SGHAT, CDR2 FQNNGV, per germline. V shed 4 bases, J shed 10 bases, and the junction held 18 bases outside the gene matches. This CDR3 has 17 amino acids. The CDR3 nucleotides read TGTGCCAGCAGCTCCTCCCTTAGGGCTAGCGGGGGCCTACTCCAGTACTTC. It yields the protein CASSSSLRASGGLLQYF.

J is TRBJ2-2 and V is TRBV5-1; the match to TRBD2 covers 8 bases. There are 18 residues in the CDR3. CDR1 and CDR2 from the germline V gene are SGHRS and YFSETQ. With 5 bases clipped from V and 2 bases from J, the junction kept 14 bases outside the gene matches. CDR3 nucleotide sequence: TGCGCCAGCAGGCAGGGGAGGCTGCGGGAGGAAAACACCGGGGAGCTGTTTTTT. Its translation: CASRQGRLREENTGELFF.

The CDR3 DNA follows: TGTGCCAGCAGCGTCAGACTAGGCGGTGAGCAGTTCTTC. Translating it yields CASSVRLGGEQFF. The V and J genes are TRBV9 and TRBJ2-1; TRBD2 is a possible D gene (6 bases). V lost 2 bases, J lost 9 bases, and 12 bases lay in between. The length of the CDR3 is 13 residues. Per the germline V gene, CDR1 is SGDLS and CDR2 is YYNGEE.

The table lists this clone with a count of one. V gene TRBV7-9 combines with J gene TRBJ1-2; D is unclear. The CDR3 is made up of 16 amino acids. V was trimmed by 5 bases and J by 1 base, leaving 17 bases between them. Per germline, CDR1 SEHNR and CDR2 FQNEAQ (reference sequence). CDR3 nucleotides: TGTGCCAGCAGCCCCAACTCAGGCTTATTTAACTATGGCTACACCTTC. Translated: CASSPNSGLFNYGYTF.

The chain links TRBV29-1 to TRBJ1-1, with D hard to call. Deletions cut 7 bases from V and 4 bases from J, with 13 bases between. Germline V CDR1 and CDR2: SQVTM, ANQGSEA. The CDR3 runs 12 residues. Here the CDR3 reads CSATDGSTEAFF. The CDR3 bases are TGCAGCGCGACCGACGGGAGCACTGAAGCTTTCTTT.

The V call is TRBV7-8, the J call TRBJ1-1; unclear D gene. The CDR3 runs to 14 residues. V lost 1 base and J lost 1, with 7 bases in between. The germline V gene has CDR1 SGHVS and CDR2 FQNEAQ. The CDR3 DNA follows: TGTGCCAGCAGCTTAGGAGGGCGGAACACTGAAGCTTTCTTT. Its translation: CASSLGGRNTEAFF.

The chain combines TRBV7-9 with TRBJ1-5; TRBD1 agrees at 7 bases. V was pared by 2 bases and J by 0 bases, with 10 bases of the junction left unmatched. From germline, CDR1 is SEHNR and CDR2 FQNEAQ (reference sequence). The CDR3 is made up of 18 amino acids. CDR3 nucleotides: TGTGCCAGCAGCTTATCTCGGACCGGGACAGATAGCAATCAGCCCCAGCATTTT. This gives the protein CASSLSRTGTDSNQPQHF.

CDR3: CASSRTSIYEQYF. CDR3 DNA sequence: TGTGCCAGCAGCAGGACTTCTATCTACGAGCAGTACTTC. The chain links TRBV11-2 to TRBJ2-7; a weak D match, TRBD2 (5 bases). V was trimmed by 5 bases and J by 3 bases, leaving 11 bases between them. The CDR3 length is 13 residues. Germline assignment: CDR1 SGHAT and CDR2 FQNNGV.

This clone was counted once. The CDR3 DNA is TGTGCCAGCAGTAACGACAGGGGCACCGGGGAGCTGTTTTTT. Translating it yields CASSNDRGTGELFF. The chain joins TRBV6-6 to TRBJ2-2, with 8 nucleotides matching TRBD1. The V gene end was trimmed by 5 bases and the J gene end by 4 bases; junction bases not matched to a gene: 3. The CDR3 covers 14 residues. The germline gives CDR1 MNHNY, CDR2 SVGAGI (reference sequence).

The gene calls are TRBV18 and TRBJ1-1, with TRBD1 matching over 10 bases. Unmatched junction bases numbered 2, after V lost 4 bases and J lost 3 bases. Germline CDR1 is KGHSH and CDR2 is LQKENI. CDR3 length: 14 residues. This CDR3 is CASSRQGADTEAFF. CDR3 coding DNA: TGTGCCAGCTCACGACAGGGGGCGGACACTGAAGCTTTCTTT.

The V gene is TRBV7-3, the J gene TRBJ2-1; D is perhaps TRBD1 (6 bases). Germline-derived CDR1 and CDR2 are SGHTA and FQGTGA. V was pared by 5 bases and J by 4 bases, with 15 bases between. The CDR3 totals 15 residues. The CDR3 region has the DNA TGTGCCAGCAGCCCACAGGGCACCCCTTACAATGAGCAGTTCTTC. Amino acid sequence: CASSPQGTPYNEQFF. Looking up the rest from reference TRBV7-3 and TRBJ2-1 gives the full variable domain: GAGVSQTPSNKVTEKGKYVELRCDPISGHTALYWYRQSLGQGPEFLIYFQGTGAADDSGLPNDRFFAVRPEGSVSTLKIQRTERGDSAVYLCASSPQGTPYNEQFFGPGTRLTVL.

CDR3 in DNA: TGTGCCAGCAGCTTGGTACAGGGGATAGGAGAGACCCAGTACTTC. Amino acid sequence: CASSLVQGIGETQYF. The rearrangement uses TRBV5-6 and TRBJ2-5, with 7 bases aligning to TRBD1. The length of the CDR3 is 15 residues. V trimming: 0 bases; J trimming: 4 bases; junction bases outside the gene matches: 6. Germline-derived CDR1 and CDR2 are SGHDT and YYEEEE.

In the case of this clone: Other DNA sequences in this sample translate to the same CDR3. This rearrangement joins TRBV7-9 to TRBJ1-6; TRBD1 matches at 9 bases. J gave up 10 bases and V 5 bases, and 6 bases lay outside the gene matches. The germline gives CDR1 SEHNR, CDR2 FQNEAQ (reference sequence). The CDR3 extends over 14 amino acids. The CDR3 nucleotides read TGTGCCAGCAGCCCGGGACAGGGAGGCTCACCCCTCCACTTT. Translated, it gives CASSPGQGGSPLHF.

This rearrangement joins TRBV9 to TRBJ2-2, with TRBD2 identical over 9 bases. The V segment lost 4 bases and the J segment 4 bases; nucleotides outside the gene matches: 14. The CDR3 covers 18 residues. Germline CDR1 is SGDLS and CDR2 is YYNGEE. The CDR3: CASSPGEGSGGSTGELFF. The CDR3 nucleotides read TGTGCCAGCAGCCCCGGGGAAGGTAGCGGGGGATCCACCGGGGAGCTGTTTTTT.

The V and J genes are TRBV6-4 and TRBJ2-3, with D uncertain. V lost 3 bases to trimming and J lost 6 bases, with 10 bases between them. CDR1 is MRHNA and CDR2 is SNTAGT in the germline V gene. The CDR3 consists of 13 residues. In DNA, the CDR3 is TGTGCCAGCAGTGAGGCGGCATGGGATACGCAGTATTTT. Translated: CASSEAAWDTQYF.

The V and J genes are TRBV18 and TRBJ2-1, with 7 bases matching TRBD1. The germline gives CDR1 KGHSH, CDR2 LQKENI. The CDR3 runs 12 residues. J lost 10 bases, V lost 6 bases, and 6 bases had no gene match. CDR3 bases: TGTGCCAGCTCCGCAGACAGGGCCGAGCAGTTCTTC. It translates to CASSADRAEQFF.

This chain uses TRBV7-6 with TRBJ2-3, with 10 bases that match TRBD2. The CDR3 sequence is 15 residues long. V lost 6 bases to trimming and J lost 3 bases; unmatched junction nucleotides: 6. CDR1 is SGHVS, CDR2 FNYEAQ, per germline. CDR3 coding DNA: TGTGCCAGCAGTCCAGGACTAGCGGCGACAGATACGCAGTATTTT. This gives the protein CASSPGLAATDTQYF. Looking up the rest from reference TRBV7-6 and TRBJ2-3 gives the full variable domain: GAGVSQSPRYKVTKRGQDVALRCDPISGHVSLYWYRQALGQGPEFLTYFNYEAQQDKSGLPNDRFSAERPEGSISTLTIQRTEQRDSAMYRCASSPGLAATDTQYFGPGTRLTVL.